Listed below are T cell receptor beta chains from one sample, sequenced in a study of Graves' ophthalmopathy and Graves' hyperthyroidism. TCRdb recomputed calls from the multiplex PCR reads with MiXCR, one row per CDR3 protein. This sample carries over a million distinct CDR3 sequences, about two fifths of them seen once, and the ten largest clones take roughly 10%. Source material: peripheral blood or thyroid tissue (not recorded which). These receptors came from an adult man with Graves' hyperthyroidism. Both conserved end residues are part of each CDR3. A D gene is named only where the DNA matches it firmly. Size is stated for part of the rows, as once, few or many counts, or as a class when the clone is expanded.

CDR3 protein: CASSLRGVRSYEQYF
clone size: few
V gene: TRBV19
D gene: TRBD2
J gene: TRBJ2-7

CDR3 protein: CASRNRGSNQPQHF
clone size: many
V gene: TRBV2
D gene: TRBD1
J gene: TRBJ1-5

CDR3 protein: CASSLSRGAFF
clone size: .
V gene: TRBV7-9
D gene: .
J gene: TRBJ1-1

CDR3 protein: CASGTGTVGYEQYF
clone size: .
V gene: TRBV5-4
D gene: TRBD1
J gene: TRBJ2-7

CDR3 protein: CASSFRDRPKISRNTIYF
clone size: .
V gene: TRBV13
D gene: TRBD1
J gene: TRBJ1-3

CDR3 protein: CASSYSSGEIDEQYF
clone size: .
V gene: TRBV10-3
D gene: TRBD2
J gene: TRBJ2-7

CDR3 protein: CASSLGGTNYGNTIYF
clone size: .
V gene: TRBV5-1
D gene: .
J gene: TRBJ1-3

CDR3 protein: CAISSGTGAQEQYF
clone size: many
V gene: TRBV10-3
D gene: TRBD1
J gene: TRBJ2-7

CDR3 protein: CASSLDTSRLFF
clone size: many
V gene: TRBV7-2
D gene: .
J gene: TRBJ2-2

CDR3 protein: CASRGPGTGDSPLHF
clone size: .
V gene: TRBV25-1
D gene: TRBD1
J gene: TRBJ1-6

CDR3 protein: CASRERPGTGVATNEKLFF
clone size: few
V gene: TRBV2
D gene: TRBD1
J gene: TRBJ1-4

CDR3 protein: CASSLGQDPENTEAFF
clone size: many
V gene: TRBV7-6
D gene: .
J gene: TRBJ1-1